The rows below give T cell receptor beta chains drawn from one sample of a study of identifying expanded T cells in peripheral blood. The method was immunoSEQ multiplex PCR; TCRdb's version includes in-frame clones alone and lacks a portion of them. The data contain some 54,000 clones, less than 85% of them seen just once; the ten biggest clones take up about 15%. Sequencing was carried out using blood. These receptors were taken from a person between 18 and 75 years old in good health. The CDR3 runs from the conserved cysteine through the conserved F or W. Only some rows state a clone size, as once, few, many or a class for expanded clones.

len: 15; abundance: -; j_gene: TRBJ1-5; v_gene: TRBV2; CDR3aa: CASDWTGLTNQPQHF
len: 13; abundance: -; j_gene: TRBJ1-2; v_gene: TRBV6-1; CDR3aa: CASSEAARGRHTF
len: 13; abundance: -; j_gene: TRBJ1-2; v_gene: TRBV30; CDR3aa: CAWRRGGASGYTF
len: 13; abundance: -; j_gene: TRBJ2-7; v_gene: TRBV29-1; CDR3aa: CSVIAGDSYEQYF
len: 17; abundance: -; j_gene: TRBJ2-1; v_gene: TRBV28; CDR3aa: CASSQPLAGGLYNEQFF
len: 15; abundance: -; j_gene: TRBJ1-3; v_gene: TRBV28; CDR3aa: CASSSSPTAGNTIYF
len: 14; abundance: once; j_gene: TRBJ1-6; v_gene: TRBV2; CDR3aa: CASGRTVQNSPLHF
len: 14; abundance: -; j_gene: TRBJ1-5; v_gene: TRBV5-6; CDR3aa: CASSLALGGQPQHF
len: 16; abundance: few; j_gene: TRBJ2-3; v_gene: TRBV5-1; CDR3aa: CASSKRGQGFTDTQYF
len: 11; abundance: -; j_gene: TRBJ2-7; v_gene: TRBV2; CDR3aa: CASSDSYEQYF
len: 14; abundance: few; j_gene: TRBJ1-2; v_gene: TRBV25-1; CDR3aa: CASSAYRGQGGYTF
len: 13; abundance: -; j_gene: TRBJ1-1; v_gene: TRBV7-7; CDR3aa: CASSENAVGEAFF
len: 13; abundance: -; j_gene: TRBJ2-5; v_gene: TRBV5-4; CDR3aa: CASSSGQQETQYF
len: 18; abundance: -; j_gene: TRBJ2-1; v_gene: TRBV9; CDR3aa: CASSVTPGAAESYNEQFF
len: 14; abundance: -; j_gene: TRBJ1-2; v_gene: TRBV11-2; CDR3aa: CASSSSRRDYGYTF
len: 14; abundance: -; j_gene: TRBJ1-1; v_gene: TRBV29-1; CDR3aa: CSVAPGGLDTEAFF
len: 14; abundance: -; j_gene: TRBJ2-1; v_gene: TRBV5-4; CDR3aa: CASEAGDSYNEQFF
len: 14; abundance: -; j_gene: TRBJ2-5; v_gene: TRBV5-4; CDR3aa: CASSTRQGSETQYF